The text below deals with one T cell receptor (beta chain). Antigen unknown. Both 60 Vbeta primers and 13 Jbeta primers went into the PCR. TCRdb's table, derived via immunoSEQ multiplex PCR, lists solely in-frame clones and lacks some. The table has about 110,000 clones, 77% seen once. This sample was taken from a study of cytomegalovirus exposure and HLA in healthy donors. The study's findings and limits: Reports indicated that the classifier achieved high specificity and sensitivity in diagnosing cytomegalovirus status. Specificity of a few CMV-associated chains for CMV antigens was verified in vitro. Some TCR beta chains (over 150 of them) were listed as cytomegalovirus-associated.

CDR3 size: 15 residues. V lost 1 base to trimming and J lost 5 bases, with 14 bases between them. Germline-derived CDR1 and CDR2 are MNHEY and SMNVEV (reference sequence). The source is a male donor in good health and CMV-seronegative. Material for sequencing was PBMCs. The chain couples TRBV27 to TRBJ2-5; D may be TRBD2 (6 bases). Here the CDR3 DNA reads TGTGCCAGCAGTTTATGGGCGGGACGAGGGGAGACCCAGTACTTC. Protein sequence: CASSLWAGRGETQYF.